The 21 T cell receptor beta chains below come from one sample, sequenced in a study of spatial heterogeneity in lung cancer. Study-level results: The study found that expanded intratumoral alpha and beta TCR counts tracked tumor mutation counts.

As to time point: sample taken at primary tumor resection. TCRdb reprocessed the 5' RACE reads via MiXCR and lists one record per CDR3 protein. The sample has more than 2,500 distinct CDR3 sequences, under 7% seen once. Their recognized antigens are unknown. The input for sequencing was lung tumor tissue, taken at surgery. These receptors were taken from a male donor with early-stage non-small cell lung cancer.

This clonotype is categorized as medium-sized. The library was designed around alpha chains, so this beta chain is a stray read whose abundance carries little weight. The chain carries TRBV5-6 and TRBJ2-7; D uncertain. This CDR3 spans 12 amino acids. Trimming took off 3 bases at V and 3 bases at J, with 7 bases between the two ends. Germline CDR1 SGHDT, CDR2 YYEEEE. In nucleotides, the CDR3 is TGTGCCAGCAGCTCGCCTTACTACGAGCAGTACTTC. Amino acids: CASSSPYYEQYF.

This clonotype ranks as large. This beta chain is an off-target read within a library intended for alpha chains, so its frequency means little. This chain uses TRBV4-3 with TRBJ2-7; D remains ambiguous. V was cut by 0 bases and J by 5 bases, with 11 bases left in between. The CDR3 totals 14 residues. Germline V gene lookup returns CDR1 LGHNA and CDR2 YSLEER. The CDR3 region is CASSQETVAHEQYF. The CDR3 region has the DNA TGCGCCAGCAGCCAAGAGACCGTGGCCCACGAGCAGTACTTC.

This clonotype was found many times. The library was built for alpha chains, so this beta chain is an off-target read and its size means little. This chain links TRBV9 with TRBJ2-5, with D perhaps being TRBD1 or TRBD2 (6 bases each). The V end lost 0 bases, the J end lost 0 bases, and 12 bases lay between the germline ends. From germline, CDR1 is SGDLS and CDR2 YYNGEE. This CDR3 contains 16 residues. The CDR3 reads CASSVEGGTHQETQYF. The CDR3 DNA reads TGTGCCAGCAGCGTAGAGGGGGGTACCCACCAAGAGACCCAGTACTTC. Full variable domain (rest looked up from reference TRBV9 and TRBJ2-5): DSGVTQTPKHLITATGQRVTLRCSPRSGDLSVYWYQQSLDQGLQFLIQYYNGEERAKGNILERFSAQQFPDLHSELNLSSLELGDSALYFCASSVEGGTHQETQYFGPGTRLLVL.

By its share, this clonotype is medium-sized. This beta chain is an off-target read within a library intended for alpha chains, so its frequency means little. The chain recombines TRBV6-2 or TRBV6-3 with TRBJ1-6, with D possibly matching TRBD1 (5 bases). V lost 10 bases to trimming and J lost 10 bases, with 23 bases between them. From germline, CDR1 is MNHEY and CDR2 SVGEGT. The CDR3 sequence is 15 residues long. The CDR3 nucleotides read TGTGCCACCGCCTCCAGACAGACCGCACAGTCACCCCTCCACTTT. Amino acids: CATASRQTAQSPLHF.

Sample share makes this clonotype large (0.1 to 1%). This beta chain is an off-target read within a library intended for alpha chains, so its frequency means little. This chain uses TRBV29-1 with TRBJ1-2, with D unclear. Trimming cost V 6 bases and J 2 bases, with 7 bases left between them. The CDR3 contains 11 residues. Germline CDR1 reads SQVTM; CDR2 reads ANQGSEA. The CDR3 is CSVQTNYGYTF. For the CDR3, the DNA is TGCAGCGTCCAAACCAACTATGGCTACACCTTC. The whole variable domain, remainder taken from reference TRBV29-1 and TRBJ1-2, is SAVISQKPSRDICQRGTSLTIQCQVDSQVTMMFWYRQQPGQSLTLIATANQGSEATYESGFVIDKFPISRPNLTFSTLTVSNMSPEDSSIYLCSVQTNYGYTFGSGTRLTVV.

Judged by abundance, this clonotype is medium-sized. For a library built for alpha chains, this beta chain is a stray read; little rests on its size. V is TRBV2 and J is TRBJ2-5, with 8 bases aligning to TRBD2. V gave up 10 bases and J gave up 3 bases; unmatched junction bases: 13. Germline V gene lookup returns CDR1 SNHLY and CDR2 FYNNEI. CDR3 size: 15 residues. Here the CDR3 DNA reads TGTGCCACCAAAGGAGGTTATAGCGGGGAAGAGACCCAGTACTTC. It is translated as CATKGGYSGEETQYF.

Sample share makes this clonotype large (0.1 to 1%). In a library made to pick up alpha chains, this beta chain is a stray read with a size that means little. This chain links TRBV6-6 with TRBJ1-2; no reliable D call. Germline assignment: CDR1 MNHNY and CDR2 SVGAGI (reference sequence). This CDR3 is built from 12 residues. Deletions cut 5 bases from V and 0 bases from J, with 4 bases between. This chain's CDR3 is CASSGSNYGYTF. CDR3 nucleotide sequence: TGTGCCAGCAGTGGTTCTAACTATGGCTACACCTTC.

By frequency in the sample, this clonotype is medium-sized. This beta chain turned up in a library designed for alpha chains; as an off-target read, its abundance says little. The chain combines TRBV7-9 with TRBJ2-3, with D possibly matching TRBD1 (6 bases). There are 15 residues in the CDR3. Per the germline V gene, CDR1 is SEHNR and CDR2 is FQNEAQ (reference sequence). The V end lost 5 bases, the J end lost 1 base, and 13 bases lay between the germline ends. CDR3 in amino acids: CASSPGELGTDTQYF. In DNA, the CDR3 is TGTGCCAGCAGCCCAGGGGAGCTTGGCACAGATACGCAGTATTTT.

This clonotype has at least ten counts. The library was designed around alpha chains, so this beta chain is a stray read whose abundance carries little weight. The chain recombines TRBV7-6 with TRBJ2-5; D gene uncertain. The V gene's germline CDR1 is SGHVS and CDR2 FNYEAQ. There are 14 residues in the CDR3. Trimming cost V 2 bases and J 0 bases, with 7 bases left between them. CDR3 nucleotides: TGTGCCAGCAGCTTAACAGATAACCAAGAGACCCAGTACTTC. It specifies CASSLTDNQETQYF.

Turning to this clonotype: The library was built for alpha chains, so this beta chain is an off-target read and its size means little. The genes are TRBV2 and TRBJ2-3; D not resolved. V was cut by 6 bases and J by 9 bases, with 13 bases left in between. This CDR3 spans 12 amino acids. Germline CDR1 SNHLY, CDR2 FYNNEI. The CDR3 is CASSIEVGTQYF. The DNA for the CDR3 is TGTGCCAGCAGCATTGAGGTCGGCACGCAGTATTTT. The variable domain in full, with the rest retrieved from reference TRBV2 and TRBJ2-3, is EPEVTQTPSHQVTQMGQEVILRCVPISNHLYFYWYRQILGQKVEFLVSFYNNEISEKSEIFDDQFSVERPDGSNFTLKIRSTKLEDSAMYFCASSIEVGTQYFGPGTRLTVL.

By its share, this clonotype is large. This beta chain turned up in a library designed for alpha chains; as an off-target read, its abundance says little. CDR3 nucleotide sequence: TGTGCCAGCAGGGGACTAGCGGGAGGGGAAGATACGCAGTATTTT. Its protein is CASRGLAGGEDTQYF. The chain joins TRBV27 to TRBJ2-3; 16 bases line up with TRBD2. CDR3 length: 15 amino acids. Germline V gives CDR1 MNHEY, CDR2 SMNVEV (reference sequence). The V gene end was trimmed by 6 bases and the J gene end by 5 bases; junction bases not matched to a gene: 2.

By share, this clonotype ranks as medium-sized. A library made for alpha chains picked up this beta chain off target, so its size means little. The chain recombines TRBV24-1 with TRBJ2-4; a weak D match, TRBD1 (5 bases). Germline V gives CDR1 KGHDR, CDR2 SFDVKD. The CDR3 length is 15 residues. The germline V and J ends were trimmed by 3 bases and 8 bases, with 16 bases remaining between them. The CDR3 DNA reads as TGTGCCACCAGTGATCCATCATCCAGGGCGGACATTCAGTACTTC. It codes for CATSDPSSRADIQYF.

By proportion, this clonotype is medium-sized (0.01 to 0.1%). The size of this beta chain means little, since it is a stray read in a library made for alpha chains. The V gene is TRBV7-9, the J gene TRBJ1-2; D gene unclear. The V gene's germline CDR1 is SEHNR and CDR2 FQNEAQ (reference sequence). The length of the CDR3 is 13 residues. The ends were cut back, 0 bases at V and 6 bases at J, with 8 bases in the middle. This CDR3 reads CASSLANEDGYTF. As DNA, the CDR3 is TGTGCCAGCAGCTTAGCTAATGAGGATGGCTACACCTTC.

By frequency in the sample, this clonotype is medium-sized (0.01 to 0.1%). Because this beta chain is a stray read in a library intended to capture alpha chains, its abundance should not be given much weight. The V and J genes are TRBV9 and TRBJ1-2; 10 bases agree with TRBD1. This CDR3 comprises 14 residues. Unmatched junction bases numbered 1, after V lost 2 bases and J lost 3 bases. The germline gives CDR1 SGDLS, CDR2 YYNGEE. The CDR3 spells CASSVGQGDYGYTF. The CDR3 bases are TGTGCCAGCAGCGTCGGACAGGGGGACTATGGCTACACCTTC.

This clonotype occurred many times. Since the library was made to target alpha chains, this beta chain is a stray read and its abundance is not meaningful. V usage is TRBV28 and J usage is TRBJ1-5; 9 bases agree with TRBD1. CDR1 and CDR2 (germline): MDHEN, SYDVKM. CDR3 length: 14 residues. V lost 7 bases to trimming and J lost 4 bases; unmatched junction nucleotides: 5. The CDR3 DNA is TGTGCCAGCACCCCGACAGGGGGGAATCAGCCCCAGCATTTT. Its translation: CASTPTGGNQPQHF. Drawing the rest from reference TRBV28 and TRBJ1-5, the complete variable domain is DVKVTQSSRYLVKRTGEKVFLECVQDMDHENMFWYRQDPGLGLRLIYFSYDVKMKEKGDIPEGYSVSREKKERFSLILESASTNQTSMYLCASTPTGGNQPQHFGDGTRLSIL.

By share, this clonotype counts as medium-sized. In a library made to pick up alpha chains, this beta chain is a stray read with a size that means little. The V call is TRBV7-9, the J call TRBJ1-5; possible D gene TRBD1, 5 bases. CDR3 size: 15 residues. Trimming removed 3 bases from V and 2 bases from J, with 11 bases in between. Per the germline V gene, CDR1 is SEHNR and CDR2 is FQNEAQ (reference sequence). This CDR3 is CASSFSGGGNQPQHF. CDR3 DNA: TGTGCCAGCAGCTTCTCGGGGGGTGGCAATCAGCCCCAGCATTTT.

Ten or more counts support this clonotype. A library prepared for alpha chains yielded this beta chain as an off-target read; its size is of little meaning. J is TRBJ2-6 and V is TRBV4-2, with TRBD2 identical over 11 bases. Germline values: CDR1 LGHNA, CDR2 YNFKEQ. This CDR3 region has 18 residues. J gave up 2 bases and V 3 bases, and 6 bases lay outside the gene matches. DNA of the CDR3: TGTGCCAGCAGCCACGGGACTAGCGGAAAACCTGGGGCCAACGTCCTGACTTTC. Translating it yields CASSHGTSGKPGANVLTF.

This clonotype rates as medium-sized. The library was built for alpha chains, so this beta chain is an off-target read and its size means little. The V call is TRBV29-1, the J call TRBJ2-7, with 7 bases fitting TRBD1. Germline CDR1 reads SQVTM; CDR2 reads ANQGSEA. J gave up 2 bases and V 4 bases, and 2 bases lay outside the gene matches. There are 12 residues in the CDR3. The DNA of the CDR3 is TGCAGCGTTGGACAGGGAGCCTACGAGCAGTACTTC. Protein: CSVGQGAYEQYF.

This clonotype was recorded at least ten times. This beta chain slipped into a library made for alpha chains as a stray read, so its size is not meaningful. In nucleotides, the CDR3 is TGTGCCAGCAGGCGGACAGGGGGCGAGAGCCAGCCCCAGCATTTT. This codes for CASRRTGGESQPQHF. This rearrangement joins TRBV6-5 to TRBJ1-5; 11 nucleotides align to TRBD1. CDR1 and CDR2 (germline): MNHEY, SVGAGI. J lost 7 bases, V lost 6 bases, and 8 bases had no gene match. The CDR3 runs to 15 residues.

This clonotype rates as large. This beta chain came through as a stray read in a library set up for alpha chains, and its size says little. J is TRBJ2-7 and V is TRBV6-2 or TRBV6-3, with D uncertain. Germline CDR1 and CDR2: MNHEY and SVGEGT. This CDR3 has 11 residues. Trimming pared 3 bases from V and 3 bases from J, leaving 3 bases between. The CDR3 sequence is CASSYYYEQYF. The CDR3 DNA is TGTGCCAGCAGTTATTACTACGAGCAGTACTTC.

By its share, this clonotype is medium-sized. This beta chain appears as a stray read in a library generated for alpha chains; its size is not informative. The chain carries TRBV6-6 and TRBJ1-2; D is uncertain. Germline CDR1 MNHNY, CDR2 SVGAGI (reference sequence). Trimming cost V 6 bases and J 9 bases, with 17 bases left between them. The CDR3 is 13 residues long. The CDR3 sequence: CASSPAGGRSYTF. DNA for the CDR3: TGTGCCAGCAGCCCGGCAGGAGGAAGGAGCTACACCTTC.